These 15 T cell receptor beta chains originate from one sample sequenced in a study of blood T cell repertoires in COVID-19 (TCRdb year 2020). Preparation of the library involved the immunoSEQ multiplex PCR assay. TCRdb re-hosts the immuneACCESS table, in-frame sequences only. Its copies lack some clones; in the studies checked, an unresolved V gene accounts for under half of them, and the cause for the rest is not known. The sample records 250,000 to 350,000 clones, 85% to 90% of which are singletons. The top ten constitute around 4.5% of the sample. The specimen was PBMCs or T cells enriched from blood (not recorded which). These receptors were taken from a young woman with acute COVID-19.

V is TRBV27 and J is TRBJ2-1, with 7 bases aligning to TRBD1. The germline gives CDR1 MNHEY, CDR2 SMNVEV (reference sequence). The V segment lost 5 bases and the J segment 5 bases; nucleotides outside the gene matches: 9. There are 15 residues in the CDR3. For the CDR3, the DNA is TGTGCCAGCAGTCCAAAGACAGGGCGCGACAATGAGCAGTTCTTC. This codes for CASSPKTGRDNEQFF.

The gene calls are TRBV9 and TRBJ2-2, with 12 bases fitting TRBD1. The CDR3 extends over 16 amino acids. Germline values: CDR1 SGDLS, CDR2 YYNGEE. J gave up 6 bases and V 5 bases, and 8 bases lay outside the gene matches. CDR3 amino acids: CASRESGTGGSGELFF. The CDR3 DNA is TGTGCCAGCAGAGAATCCGGGACAGGGGGCTCCGGGGAGCTGTTTTTT. Full variable domain (outside the CDR3, taken from reference TRBV9 and TRBJ2-2): DSGVTQTPKHLITATGQRVTLRCSPRSGDLSVYWYQQSLDQGLQFLIQYYNGEERAKGNILERFSAQQFPDLHSELNLSSLELGDSALYFCASRESGTGGSGELFFGEGSRLTVL.

This clone was detected only a few times. J is TRBJ1-4 and V is TRBV5-6; 9 nucleotides match TRBD1. CDR1 and CDR2 from the germline V gene are SGHDT and YYEEEE. This CDR3 is built from 16 residues. Trimming cost V 4 bases and J 1 base; bases outside gene matches: 5. CDR3 nucleotides: TGTGCCAGCAGCCTGGGACAGGGACTAACTAATGAAAAACTGTTTTTT. It encodes CASSLGQGLTNEKLFF.

The chain links TRBV19 to TRBJ2-2; possible D gene TRBD1, 6 bases. The CDR3 spans 12 residues. The V gene's germline CDR1 is LNHDA and CDR2 SQIVND (reference sequence). V lost 6 bases to trimming and J lost 8 bases, with 10 bases between them. CDR3 DNA sequence: TGTGCCAGTAGGAACAGGGCTGGGGAGCTGTTTTTT. Amino acid sequence: CASRNRAGELFF. Combining the CDR3 with reference TRBV19 and TRBJ2-2 gives the whole variable domain DGGITQSPKYLFRKEGQNVTLSCEQNLNHDAMYWYRQDPGQGLRLIYYSQIVNDFQKGDIAEGYSVSREKKESFPLTVTSAQKNPTAFYLCASRNRAGELFFGEGSRLTVL.

As concerns this clone: Different DNA sequences within this sample yield the same CDR3. The chain is built from TRBV7-3 and TRBJ1-1, with 8 bases identical to TRBD1. Germline CDR1 SGHTA, CDR2 FQGTGA. CDR3 length equals 15 residues. V was clipped by 4 bases and J by 1 base; unmatched bases: 5. CDR3 DNA: TGTGCCAGCAGCTCGACAGGGGCCCGGAACACTGAAGCTTTCTTT. This encodes CASSSTGARNTEAFF.

The CDR3 region is CASSQDMRYGTEAFF. Written as DNA, the CDR3 is TGCGCCAGCAGCCAAGATATGAGGTATGGGACTGAAGCTTTCTTT. The chain combines TRBV4-1 with TRBJ1-1; D is unclear. Between the trimmed V and J ends, which lost 0 bases and 5 bases, there was a span of 13 bases. The CDR3 sequence is 15 residues long. Germline V gives CDR1 MGHRA, CDR2 YSYEKL.

On this clone itself: Additional DNA sequences in this sample encode the identical CDR3. The chain combines TRBV28 with TRBJ1-2, with D possibly matching TRBD1 (6 bases). Germline V lookup: CDR1 MDHEN, CDR2 SYDVKM. The CDR3 length is 13 residues. Trimming took off 3 bases at V and 5 bases at J, with 10 bases between the two ends. CDR3 DNA sequence: TGTGCCAGCAGTTTCCGGGGGGCGTATGGCTACACCTTC. Its protein is CASSFRGAYGYTF.

The chain has TRBV28 and TRBJ2-3, with a weak D call TRBD2 (6 bases). The V gene's germline CDR1 is MDHEN and CDR2 SYDVKM. This CDR3 has 14 residues. V shed 3 bases and J shed 2 bases, with 9 bases lying between them. CDR3 bases: TGTGCCAGCAGTTTTGGCGGGGACACAGATACGCAGTATTTT. It codes for CASSFGGDTDTQYF.

The CDR3, as DNA: TGTGCCAGCAGCCTCGGACAGGGTGGCACTGAAGCTTTCTTT. It is translated as CASSLGQGGTEAFF. The genes are TRBV11-3 and TRBJ1-1; the match to TRBD1 covers 8 bases. Looked up from germline, CDR1 is SGHNT and CDR2 is YENEEA. V shed 5 bases, J shed 4 bases, and the junction held 6 bases outside the gene matches. The CDR3 is 14 residues long.

The chain links TRBV19 to TRBJ1-4, with a possible D match to TRBD1 (5 bases). Germline assignment: CDR1 LNHDA and CDR2 SQIVND (reference sequence). V gave up 1 base and J gave up 6 bases, with 9 bases separating them. The CDR3 loop spans 14 amino acids. The CDR3 is CASSIGGGDEKLFF. CDR3 in DNA: TGTGCCAGTAGTATAGGCGGGGGGGATGAAAAACTGTTTTTT.

The chain uses TRBV7-2 and TRBJ1-1, with TRBD1 matching over 11 bases. Germline-derived CDR1 and CDR2 are SGHTA and FQGNSA. V shed 4 bases, J shed 9 bases, and the junction held 7 bases outside the gene matches. This CDR3 contains 14 residues. The CDR3 DNA reads as TGTGCCAGCAGCTCGGGACAGGGGGAGACTAAAGCTTTCTTT. This sequence encodes CASSSGQGETKAFF. The whole variable domain, remainder taken from reference TRBV7-2 and TRBJ1-1, is GAGVSQSPSNKVTEKGKDVELRCDPISGHTALYWYRQSLGQGLEFLIYFQGNSAPDKSGLPSDRFSAERTGGSVSTLTIQRTQQEDSAVYLCASSSGQGETKAFFGQGTRLTVV.

The CDR3 region is CASSLGGRGEKLFF. DNA of the CDR3: TGTGCCAGCAGTTTAGGGGGCAGAGGCGAAAAACTGTTTTTT. The genes are TRBV28 and TRBJ1-4; a possible D gene is TRBD1 (6 bases). The germline V and J ends were trimmed by 2 bases and 8 bases, with 12 bases remaining between them. Germline-derived CDR1 and CDR2 are MDHEN and SYDVKM. The CDR3 consists of 14 residues.

The chain uses TRBV5-1 and TRBJ1-3, with no clear D. V lost 0 bases to trimming and J lost 9 bases, with 10 bases between them. CDR3 size: 13 residues. Looked up from germline, CDR1 is SGHRS and CDR2 is YFSETQ. The CDR3 DNA sequence: TGCGCCAGCAGCTTGGCATCGGAGGCCACCATATATTTT. Protein sequence: CASSLASEATIYF.

This clone turned up a few times. This rearrangement joins TRBV7-3 to TRBJ1-2; no clear D gene. CDR3 length: 14 amino acids. V lost 1 base to trimming and J lost 1 base, with 7 bases between them. Germline V gene lookup returns CDR1 SGHTA and CDR2 FQGTGA. The chain's CDR3 is CASSLRRLNYGYTF. The CDR3, as DNA: TGTGCCAGCAGCTTAAGGCGACTTAACTATGGCTACACCTTC.

This chain connects TRBV28 to TRBJ2-2; D is ambiguous. Trimming pared 3 bases from V and 8 bases from J, leaving 10 bases between. CDR3 length: 13 residues. CDR1 is MDHEN and CDR2 is SYDVKM in the germline V gene. CDR3 nucleotide sequence: TGTGCCAGCAGTTTCCCACGGTGGGGGGAGCTGTTTTTT. Translation: CASSFPRWGELFF.